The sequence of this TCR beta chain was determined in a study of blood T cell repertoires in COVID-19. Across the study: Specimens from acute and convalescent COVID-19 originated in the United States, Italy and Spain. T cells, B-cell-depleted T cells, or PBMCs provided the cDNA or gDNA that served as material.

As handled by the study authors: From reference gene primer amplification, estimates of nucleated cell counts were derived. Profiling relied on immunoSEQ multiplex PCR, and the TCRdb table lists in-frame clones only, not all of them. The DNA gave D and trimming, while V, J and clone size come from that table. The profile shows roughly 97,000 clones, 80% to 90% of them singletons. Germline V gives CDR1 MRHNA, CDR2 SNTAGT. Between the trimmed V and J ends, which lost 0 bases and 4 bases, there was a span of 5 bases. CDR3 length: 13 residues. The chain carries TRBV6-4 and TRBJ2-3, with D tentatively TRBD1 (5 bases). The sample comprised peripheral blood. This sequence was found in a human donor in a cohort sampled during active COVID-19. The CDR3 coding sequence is TGTGCCAGCAGTGACTCAGGGGCAGATACGCAGTATTTT. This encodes CASSDSGADTQYF.